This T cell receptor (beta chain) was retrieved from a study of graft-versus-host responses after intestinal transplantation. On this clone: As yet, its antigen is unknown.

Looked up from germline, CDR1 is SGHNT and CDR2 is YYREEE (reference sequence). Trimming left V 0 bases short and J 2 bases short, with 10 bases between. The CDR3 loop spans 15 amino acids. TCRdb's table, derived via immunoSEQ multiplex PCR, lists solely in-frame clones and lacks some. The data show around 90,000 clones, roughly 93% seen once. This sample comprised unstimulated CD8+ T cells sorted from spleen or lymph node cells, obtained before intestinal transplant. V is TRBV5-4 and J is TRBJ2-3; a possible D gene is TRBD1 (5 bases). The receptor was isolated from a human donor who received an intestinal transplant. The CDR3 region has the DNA TGTGCCAGCAGCTTGGGACAGTGGGACACAGATACGCAGTATTTT. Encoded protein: CASSLGQWDTDTQYF.